This T cell receptor beta chain was identified during a study of blood T cell repertoires in COVID-19. This CDR3 spans 16 amino acids. Germline values: CDR1 SSHAT, CDR2 FNYEAQ (reference sequence). Regarding this clone: One junction end does not reproduce the germline sequence, and a read error may be involved.

The protocol was immunoSEQ multiplex PCR, while the TCRdb copy is restricted to in-frame clones and leaves out a portion. The sample gives about 160,000 clones, 70% to 90% of which show up once; roughly 8.3% is in the top ten. V and J are TRBV7-7 and TRBJ2-1; possible D gene TRBD2, 6 bases. The sample consisted of peripheral blood. The source of this sequence is an older woman with COVID-19, enrolled during active disease. CDR3 coding DNA: TGTGCTAGCAGCTTGGGGCGGGGAAGCTCCTACAATGAGCAGTTCTTC. Protein product: CASSLGRGSSYNEQFF.